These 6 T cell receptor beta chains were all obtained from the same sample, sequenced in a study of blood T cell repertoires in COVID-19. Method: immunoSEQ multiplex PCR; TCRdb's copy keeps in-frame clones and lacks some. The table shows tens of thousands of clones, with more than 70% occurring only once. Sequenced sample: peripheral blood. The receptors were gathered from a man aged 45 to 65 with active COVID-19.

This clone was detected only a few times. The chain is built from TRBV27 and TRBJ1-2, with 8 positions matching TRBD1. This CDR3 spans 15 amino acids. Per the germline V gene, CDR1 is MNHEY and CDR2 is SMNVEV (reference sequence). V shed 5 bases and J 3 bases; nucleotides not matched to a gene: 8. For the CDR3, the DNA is TGTGCCAGCAGTGGCCTCGAGACAGGGGACTATGGCTACACCTTC. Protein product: CASSGLETGDYGYTF.

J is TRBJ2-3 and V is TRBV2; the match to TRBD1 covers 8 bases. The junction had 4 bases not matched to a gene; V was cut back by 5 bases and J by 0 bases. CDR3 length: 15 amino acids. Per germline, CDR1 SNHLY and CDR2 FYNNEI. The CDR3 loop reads CASSRNRGSTDTQYF. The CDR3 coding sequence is TGTGCCAGCAGTAGGAACAGGGGGAGCACAGATACGCAGTATTTT.

The CDR3 reads CASSLGQGVSYEQYF. In nucleotides, the CDR3 is TGTGCCAGCAGCTTAGGTCAGGGGGTCTCCTACGAGCAGTACTTC. This chain links TRBV7-2 with TRBJ2-7; 7 bases line up with TRBD1. The CDR3 extends over 15 amino acids. V dropped 1 base and J dropped 0; count of bases not matched to a gene: 3. Germline V CDR1 and CDR2: SGHTA, FQGNSA.

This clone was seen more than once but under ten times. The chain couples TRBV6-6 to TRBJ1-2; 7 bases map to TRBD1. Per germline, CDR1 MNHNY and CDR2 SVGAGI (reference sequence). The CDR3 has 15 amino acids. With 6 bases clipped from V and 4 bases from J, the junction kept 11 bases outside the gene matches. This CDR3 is CASRPNWDSSYGYTF. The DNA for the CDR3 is TGTGCCAGCAGGCCTAACTGGGACAGCAGCTATGGCTACACCTTC.

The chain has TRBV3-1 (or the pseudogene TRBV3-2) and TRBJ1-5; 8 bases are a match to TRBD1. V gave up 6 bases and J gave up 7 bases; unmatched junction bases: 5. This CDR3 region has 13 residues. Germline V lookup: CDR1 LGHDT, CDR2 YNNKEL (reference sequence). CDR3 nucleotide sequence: TGTGCCAGCAGGGGACAGGTGGGGCAGCCCCAGCATTTT. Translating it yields CASRGQVGQPQHF.

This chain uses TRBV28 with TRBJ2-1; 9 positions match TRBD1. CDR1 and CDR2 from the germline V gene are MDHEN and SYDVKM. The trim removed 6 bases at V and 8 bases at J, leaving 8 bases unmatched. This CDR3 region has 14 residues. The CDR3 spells CASRETGGRDEQFF. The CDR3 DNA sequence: TGTGCCAGCAGGGAGACAGGGGGACGGGATGAGCAGTTCTTC.